This T cell receptor beta chain was sequenced in a study of cytomegalovirus exposure and HLA in healthy donors. Study details: A prior study identified just under 120 million unique TCR beta sequences from some 180 million T cells. General observations from the study: Later work showed greater clonal expansion in HLA-associated TCR beta chains than in equally common others. The study designated 150 or so TCR beta chains cytomegalovirus-associated.

PCR amplification relied on 60 Vbeta primers (plus 13 Jbeta primers). Method: immunoSEQ multiplex PCR; TCRdb's copy keeps in-frame clones and lacks some. The table lists about 130,000 clones, 81% of them singletons. With respect to this clone: The antigen remains unidentified.

This CDR3 comprises 19 residues. Germline V gene sequence: CDR1 SGHAT, CDR2 FQNNGV. Trimming cost V 2 bases and J 2 bases; bases outside gene matches: 11. Sequencing was done on a sample of PBMCs. This TCR was sampled from a man aged 18 to 30 in good health and CMV-seropositive. The chain joins TRBV11-2 to TRBJ2-2, with TRBD1 matching 10 bases. CDR3 loop: CASSLPSPGTGVNTGELFF. CDR3 bases: TGTGCCAGCAGCTTACCCTCCCCCGGGACAGGGGTCAACACCGGGGAGCTGTTTTTT.